The present T cell receptor (beta chain) was sequenced within a study of blood T cells in healthy people across ages. J lost 2 bases, V lost 5 bases, and 2 bases had no gene match. This CDR3 has 13 residues. CDR1 and CDR2 from the germline V gene are SQVTM and ANQGSEA. Alongside a J-beta primer mix, a sample-barcoded 5' primer served in a second PCR lasting roughly 7 to 11 cycles. One entry per CDR3 protein, called by TCRdb with MiXCR from the 5' RACE reads. The sample carries over 500,000 distinct CDR3 sequences, 52% recorded once. Material for sequencing was blood. The chain employs TRBV29-1 and TRBJ2-7, with 11 nucleotides matching TRBD2. This receptor was taken from a woman of 80 years or more in good health. CDR3 amino acids: CSVRGLAAYEQYF. The CDR3 bases are TGCAGCGTTCGGGGACTAGCGGCCTACGAGCAGTACTTC.